These 18 T cell receptor beta chains share one sample of origin, sequenced in a study of control samples from healthy donors and cancer patients. Sequencing was performed with immunoSEQ multiplex PCR; in TCRdb, only in-frame clones are kept and a portion is missing. The sample consists of 130,000 to 150,000 clones, around 90% of them appearing once. Material for sequencing was blood. All receptors derive from a man aged 30 to 45 in good health.

J is TRBJ1-1 and V is TRBV5-4; 7 positions agree with TRBD1. Germline CDR1 is SGHNT and CDR2 is YYREEE (reference sequence). This CDR3 is built from 14 residues. The V segment lost 4 bases and the J segment 6 bases; nucleotides outside the gene matches: 9. In DNA, the CDR3 is TGTGCCAGCAGCGACCGGGACAGAACCTCTGAAGCTTTCTTT. Translated, it gives CASSDRDRTSEAFF.

This clone was picked up one time. This specimen includes other DNA sequences encoding the same CDR3. The chain links TRBV6-5 to TRBJ2-7; D is ambiguous. V dropped 3 bases and J dropped 1 base, with 7 bases sitting between them. The length of the CDR3 is 13 residues. Germline V CDR1 and CDR2: MNHEY, SVGAGI. The CDR3 protein is CASSYSGSYEQYF. The DNA for the CDR3 is TGTGCCAGCAGTTATTCTGGGTCCTACGAGCAGTACTTC.

V gene TRBV4-1 combines with J gene TRBJ1-2, with D possibly matching TRBD1 (6 bases). V dropped 1 base and J dropped 5 bases, with 8 bases sitting between them. Per the germline V gene, CDR1 is MGHRA and CDR2 is YSYEKL. The CDR3 extends over 13 amino acids. The CDR3 DNA is TGCGCCAGCAGCCAAGTAGGGACATATGGCTACACCTTC. Translated, it gives CASSQVGTYGYTF.

This clone occurred once. The chain carries TRBV15 and TRBJ2-7; 9 nucleotides align to TRBD1. The CDR3 spans 16 residues. V shed 3 bases, J shed 0 bases, and the junction held 6 bases outside the gene matches. Germline values: CDR1 LNHNV, CDR2 YYDKDF (reference sequence). CDR3 nucleotides: TGTGCCACCAGCAGGGGAACAGGGGGCTTCTCCTACGAGCAGTACTTC. This encodes CATSRGTGGFSYEQYF.

Only a few counts were recorded for this clone. V gene TRBV6-2 or TRBV6-3 combines with J gene TRBJ1-4, with D possibly being TRBD1 (6 bases). Looked up from germline, CDR1 is MNHEY and CDR2 is SVGEGT. Trimming cost V 6 bases and J 7 bases, with 18 bases left between them. CDR3 length: 15 residues. The DNA for the CDR3 is TGTGCCAGCAGCCTTGGCCCTGAAGGGGGTGAAAAACTGTTTTTT. Its protein product is CASSLGPEGGEKLFF.

The chain employs TRBV18 and TRBJ2-7, with TRBD2 matching over 7 bases. This CDR3 is 13 amino acids long. The germline V gene has CDR1 KGHSH and CDR2 LQKENI. Trimming at V came to 3 bases and at J to 6 bases, leaving 5 bases not matched to a gene. Here the CDR3 reads CASSPGGSLEQYF. As DNA, the CDR3 is TGTGCCAGCTCACCGGGCGGGAGTCTCGAGCAGTACTTC.

The chain is built from TRBV5-1 and TRBJ1-2, with a possible D match to TRBD1 (5 bases). Looked up from germline, CDR1 is SGHRS and CDR2 is YFSETQ. The CDR3 totals 14 residues. With 2 bases removed from V and 5 bases from J, the gap between germline ends came to 13 bases. This CDR3 is CASSFWQGEYGYTF. As DNA, the CDR3 is TGCGCCAGCAGCTTCTGGCAGGGCGAATATGGCTACACCTTC.

V usage is TRBV4-2 and J usage is TRBJ1-1; 7 nucleotides agree with TRBD1. The CDR3 has 15 amino acids. J gave up 0 bases and V 1 base, and 2 bases lay outside the gene matches. Germline values: CDR1 LGHNA, CDR2 YNFKEQ. Here the CDR3 reads CASSQAGGMNTEAFF. CDR3 in DNA: TGTGCCAGCAGCCAAGCAGGGGGTATGAACACTGAAGCTTTCTTT.

The chain couples TRBV9 to TRBJ2-1, with 7 nucleotides matching TRBD1. The CDR3 loop spans 16 amino acids. Germline V gene sequence: CDR1 SGDLS, CDR2 YYNGEE. V gave up 0 bases and J gave up 5 bases; unmatched junction bases: 8. The CDR3 DNA reads as TGTGCCAGCAGCGTAGTCGGGACAGCTTTCGACAATGAGCAGTTCTTC. It codes for CASSVVGTAFDNEQFF.

The chain carries TRBV25-1 and TRBJ2-5; 8 nucleotides match TRBD2. Germline V gene lookup returns CDR1 MGHDK and CDR2 SYGVNS. The CDR3 contains 17 residues. J gave up 0 bases and V 4 bases, and 10 bases lay outside the gene matches. This chain's CDR3 is CASSARAGRGDQETQYF. As DNA, the CDR3 is TGTGCCAGCAGTGCTCGAGCCGGGCGGGGGGACCAAGAGACCCAGTACTTC.

This clone was counted a few times. This chain links TRBV10-3 with TRBJ2-7, with D maybe TRBD1 (6 bases). The CDR3 consists of 15 residues. Trimming removed 0 bases at V and 0 bases at J, with 9 bases between. The germline gives CDR1 ENHRY, CDR2 SYGVKD. As DNA, the CDR3 is TGTGCCATCAGTGAGTCTTGGGGGCCCTCCTACGAGCAGTACTTC. Its protein product is CAISESWGPSYEQYF.

The chain links TRBV15 to TRBJ2-1; D perhaps matches TRBD1 (5 bases). The CDR3 loop spans 13 amino acids. Trimming removed 8 bases from V and 0 bases from J, with 8 bases in between. In germline, CDR1 is LNHNV, CDR2 YYDKDF (reference sequence). The CDR3, as DNA: TGTGCCACCGTGGGGCCCTCCTACAATGAGCAGTTCTTC. This sequence encodes CATVGPSYNEQFF. Based on the CDR3 plus reference TRBV15 and TRBJ2-1, the full variable domain is DAMVIQNPRYQVTQFGKPVTLSCSQTLNHNVMYWYQQKSSQAPKLLFHYYDKDFNNEADTPDNFQSRRPNTSFCFLDIRSPGLGDTAMYLCATVGPSYNEQFFGPGTRLTVL.

This chain connects TRBV24-1 to TRBJ2-3; TRBD1 is a possible D gene (6 bases). Trimming shortened V by 2 bases and J by 6 bases, and 20 bases separated the two germline ends. Germline assignment: CDR1 KGHDR and CDR2 SFDVKD. This CDR3 spans 17 amino acids. The CDR3 region has the DNA TGTGCCACCAGTGATTCCACAGGGACCTCCTTCAGGGATACGCAGTATTTT. It encodes CATSDSTGTSFRDTQYF.

The chain carries TRBV5-8 and TRBJ2-6; the match to TRBD1 covers 7 bases. The V and J ends lost 0 bases and 0 bases, in that order; junction bases with no gene match: 0. The CDR3 is made up of 16 amino acids. Germline-derived CDR1 and CDR2 are SGHTS and YDEGEE. CDR3 region: CASSLEGASGANVLTF. Written as DNA, the CDR3 is TGTGCCAGCAGCTTGGAGGGGGCCTCTGGGGCCAACGTCCTGACTTTC.

V usage is TRBV6-2 or TRBV6-3 and J usage is TRBJ2-1, with D possibly being TRBD1 or TRBD2 (5 bases each). Trimming took 2 bases from V and 0 from J, leaving 8 bases between them. Germline V gene data show CDR1 as MNHEY and CDR2 as SVGEGT. The CDR3 consists of 15 residues. CDR3 coding DNA: TGTGCCAGCAGTTACGGGACGAGCTCCTACAATGAGCAGTTCTTC. Amino acid sequence: CASSYGTSSYNEQFF.

V and J are TRBV3-1 (or the pseudogene TRBV3-2) and TRBJ1-5; D is unresolved. Trimming removed 0 bases from V and 2 bases from J, with 5 bases in between. Germline V lookup: CDR1 LGHDT, CDR2 YNNKEL (reference sequence). The CDR3 loop spans 14 amino acids. The CDR3 DNA sequence: TGTGCCAGCAGCCAAGATCTTGGCAATCAGCCCCAGCATTTT. This sequence encodes CASSQDLGNQPQHF.

The rearrangement links TRBV19 to TRBJ1-5, with D possibly TRBD1 on 5 matching bases. The CDR3 covers 16 residues. The V gene's germline CDR1 is LNHDA and CDR2 SQIVND (reference sequence). V lost 5 bases, J lost 3 bases, and 17 bases lay in between. CDR3 DNA: TGTGCCAGTAGTTATTATCGGCAGGGATTCAATCAGCCCCAGCATTTT. The encoded protein is CASSYYRQGFNQPQHF. Complete variable domain (other parts from reference TRBV19 and TRBJ1-5): DGGITQSPKYLFRKEGQNVTLSCEQNLNHDAMYWYRQDPGQGLRLIYYSQIVNDFQKGDIAEGYSVSREKKESFPLTVTSAQKNPTAFYLCASSYYRQGFNQPQHFGDGTRLSIL.

The chain carries TRBV18 and TRBJ1-4; D is unresolved. This CDR3 comprises 14 residues. Germline loops: CDR1 KGHSH, CDR2 LQKENI. Trimming cost V 1 base and J 5 bases, with 8 bases left between them. CDR3 region: CASSPLQGNEKLFF. The DNA for the CDR3 is TGTGCCAGCTCACCACTACAAGGGAATGAAAAACTGTTTTTT.